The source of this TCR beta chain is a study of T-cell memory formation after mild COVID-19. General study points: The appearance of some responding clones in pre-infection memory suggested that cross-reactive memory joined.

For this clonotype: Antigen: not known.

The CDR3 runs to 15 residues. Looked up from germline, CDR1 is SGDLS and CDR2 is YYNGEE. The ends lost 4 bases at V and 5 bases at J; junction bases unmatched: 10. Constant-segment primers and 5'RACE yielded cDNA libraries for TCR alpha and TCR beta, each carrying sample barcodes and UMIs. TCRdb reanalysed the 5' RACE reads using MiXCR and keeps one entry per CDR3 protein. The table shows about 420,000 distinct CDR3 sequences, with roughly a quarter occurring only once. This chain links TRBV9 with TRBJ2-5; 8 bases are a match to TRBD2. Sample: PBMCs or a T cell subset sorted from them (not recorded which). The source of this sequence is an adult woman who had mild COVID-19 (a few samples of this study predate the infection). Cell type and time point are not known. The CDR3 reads CASSTSAGAGETQYF. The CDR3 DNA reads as TGTGCCAGCAGCACTTCAGCGGGGGCTGGGGAGACCCAGTACTTC.